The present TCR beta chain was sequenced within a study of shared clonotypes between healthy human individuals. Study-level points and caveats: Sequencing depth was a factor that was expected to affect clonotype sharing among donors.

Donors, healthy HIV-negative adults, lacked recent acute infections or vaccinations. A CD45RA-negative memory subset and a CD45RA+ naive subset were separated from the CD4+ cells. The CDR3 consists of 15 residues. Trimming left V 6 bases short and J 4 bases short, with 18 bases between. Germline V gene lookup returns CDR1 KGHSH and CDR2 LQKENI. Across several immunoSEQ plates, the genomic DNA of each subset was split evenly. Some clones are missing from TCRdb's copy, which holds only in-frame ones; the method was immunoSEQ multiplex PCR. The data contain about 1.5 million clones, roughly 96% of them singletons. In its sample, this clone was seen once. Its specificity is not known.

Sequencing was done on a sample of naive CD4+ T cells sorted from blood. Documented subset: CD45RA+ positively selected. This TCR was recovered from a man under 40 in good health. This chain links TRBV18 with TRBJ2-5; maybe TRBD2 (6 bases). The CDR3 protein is CASSPQLGTGETQYF. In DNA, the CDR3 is TGTGCCAGCTCTCCCCAGCTGGGGACTGGAGAGACCCAGTACTTC. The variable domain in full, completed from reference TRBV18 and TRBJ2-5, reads NAGVMQNPRHLVRRRGQEARLRCSPMKGHSHVYWYRQLPEEGLKFMVYLQKENIIDESGMPKERFSAEFPKEGPSILRIQQVVRGDSAAYFCASSPQLGTGETQYFGPGTRLLVL.